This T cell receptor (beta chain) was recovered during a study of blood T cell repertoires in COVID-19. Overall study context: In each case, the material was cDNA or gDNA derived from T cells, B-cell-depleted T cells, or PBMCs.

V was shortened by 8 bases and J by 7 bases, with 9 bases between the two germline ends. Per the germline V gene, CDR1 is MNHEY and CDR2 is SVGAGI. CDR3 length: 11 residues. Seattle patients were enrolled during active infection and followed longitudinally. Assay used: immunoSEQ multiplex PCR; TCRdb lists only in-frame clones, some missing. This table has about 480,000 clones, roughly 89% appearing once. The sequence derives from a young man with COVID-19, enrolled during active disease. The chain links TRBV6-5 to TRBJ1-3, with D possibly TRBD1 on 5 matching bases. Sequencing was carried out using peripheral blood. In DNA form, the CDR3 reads TGTGCCAGCGGGGACTACAACACCATATATTTT. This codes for CASGDYNTIYF.